This T cell receptor beta chain was retrieved from a study of blood T cell repertoires in COVID-19. Overall study: PBMCs, B-cell-depleted T cells, or T cells provided the cDNA or gDNA that made up the material.

How the authors handled the data: It was from reference gene primer amplification that nucleated cell counts were estimated. Sequenced by immunoSEQ multiplex PCR; TCRdb stores in-frame clones only, minus some. The DNA gave D and trimming, while V, J and clone size come from that table. The sample has around 78,000 clones, approximately 86% seen once. Source material: peripheral blood. The TCR originated in a woman aged 60 to 75 with acute or convalescent COVID-19.

The CDR3 is CSVEGTRSLSDTQYF. The CDR3 nucleotides are TGCAGCGTTGAAGGGACTAGGTCGCTCTCAGATACGCAGTATTTT. This sequence joins TRBV29-1 and TRBJ2-3; 7 nucleotides line up with TRBD2. In germline, CDR1 is SQVTM, CDR2 ANQGSEA. The CDR3 consists of 15 residues. V lost 1 base, J lost 4 bases, and 8 bases stayed unmatched.